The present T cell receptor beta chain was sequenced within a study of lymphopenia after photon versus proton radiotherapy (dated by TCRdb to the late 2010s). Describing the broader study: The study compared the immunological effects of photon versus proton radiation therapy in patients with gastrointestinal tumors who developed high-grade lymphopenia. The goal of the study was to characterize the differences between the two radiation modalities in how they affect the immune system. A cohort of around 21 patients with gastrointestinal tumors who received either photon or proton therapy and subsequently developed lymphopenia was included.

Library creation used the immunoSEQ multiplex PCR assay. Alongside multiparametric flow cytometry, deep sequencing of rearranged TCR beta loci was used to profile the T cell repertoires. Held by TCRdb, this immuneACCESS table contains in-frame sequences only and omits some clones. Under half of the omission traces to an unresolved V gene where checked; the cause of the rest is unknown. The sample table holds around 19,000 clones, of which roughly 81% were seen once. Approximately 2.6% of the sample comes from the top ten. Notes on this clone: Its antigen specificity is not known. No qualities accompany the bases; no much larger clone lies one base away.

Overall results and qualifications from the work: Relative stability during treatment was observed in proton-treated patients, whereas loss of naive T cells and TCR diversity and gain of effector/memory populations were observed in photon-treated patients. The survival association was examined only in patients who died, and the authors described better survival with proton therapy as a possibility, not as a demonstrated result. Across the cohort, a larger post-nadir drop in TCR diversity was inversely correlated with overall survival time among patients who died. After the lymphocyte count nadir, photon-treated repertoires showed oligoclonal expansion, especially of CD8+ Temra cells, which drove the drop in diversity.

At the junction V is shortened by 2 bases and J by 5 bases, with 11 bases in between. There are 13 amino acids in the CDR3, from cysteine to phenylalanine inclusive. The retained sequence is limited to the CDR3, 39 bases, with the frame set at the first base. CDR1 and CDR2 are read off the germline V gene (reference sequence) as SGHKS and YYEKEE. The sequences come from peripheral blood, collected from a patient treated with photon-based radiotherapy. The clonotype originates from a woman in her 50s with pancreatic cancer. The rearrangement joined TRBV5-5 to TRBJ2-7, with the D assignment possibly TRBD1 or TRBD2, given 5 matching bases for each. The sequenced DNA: TGTGCCAGCAGCTTTCAGGGACGGCACGAGCAGTACTTC. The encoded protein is CASSFQGRHEQYF.